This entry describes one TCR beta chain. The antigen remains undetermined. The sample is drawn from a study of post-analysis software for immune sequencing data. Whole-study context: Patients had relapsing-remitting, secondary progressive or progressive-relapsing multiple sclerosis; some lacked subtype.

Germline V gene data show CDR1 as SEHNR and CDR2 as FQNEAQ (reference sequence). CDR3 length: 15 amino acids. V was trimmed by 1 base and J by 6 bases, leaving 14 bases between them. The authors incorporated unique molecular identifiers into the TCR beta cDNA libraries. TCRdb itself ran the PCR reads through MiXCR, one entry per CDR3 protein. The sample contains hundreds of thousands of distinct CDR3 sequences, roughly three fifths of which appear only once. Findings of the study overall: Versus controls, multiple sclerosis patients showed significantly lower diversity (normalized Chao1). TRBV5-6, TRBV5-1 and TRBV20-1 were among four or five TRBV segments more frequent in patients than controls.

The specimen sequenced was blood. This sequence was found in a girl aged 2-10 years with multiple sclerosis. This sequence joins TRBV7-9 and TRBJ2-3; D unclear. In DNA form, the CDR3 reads TGTGCCAGCAGCTTAGTAGATACTGGCCGGGATACGCAGTATTTT. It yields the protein CASSLVDTGRDTQYF. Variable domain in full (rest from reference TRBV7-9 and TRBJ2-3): DTGVSQNPRHKITKRGQNVTFRCDPISEHNRLYWYRQTLGQGPEFLTYFQNEAQLEKSRLLSDRFSAERPKGSFSTLEIQRTEQGDSAMYLCASSLVDTGRDTQYFGPGTRLTVL.